This T cell receptor beta chain comes out of a study of cytomegalovirus exposure and HLA in healthy donors. Study outcomes and limitations: The study designated some 180 TCR beta chains cytomegalovirus-associated. The classifier reportedly diagnosed cytomegalovirus status with high specificity and sensitivity.

TCRdb keeps only in-frame clones here, not all; method: immunoSEQ multiplex PCR. Among around 250,000 clones listed, roughly 89% were seen once. This CDR3 is 21 amino acids long. Germline assignment: CDR1 SGDLS and CDR2 YYNGEE. J was trimmed by 0 bases and V by 2 bases; bases with no gene match: 18. Concerning this clone: The antigen is not known.

This TCR was recovered from a woman in her late teens or twenties in good health and CMV-seronegative. Input material: PBMCs. The chain couples TRBV9 to TRBJ1-3; TRBD1 agrees at 9 bases. CDR3 in DNA: TGTGCCAGCAGCGTTTCGCTGGGGCCGACAGGGGGGACAAGCTCTGGAAACACCATATATTTT. Its protein product is CASSVSLGPTGGTSSGNTIYF.